A single TCR beta chain is shown here with its context. Everyone who gave samples was a healthy Caucasian. The source of the sample is a study of identical twins. TCRdb re-called the 5' RACE reads with MiXCR, one entry per CDR3 protein. The sample includes about 280,000 distinct CDR3 sequences, 8% to 9% of them seen just once. This CDR3 region has 15 residues. J lost 3 bases, V lost 7 bases, and 9 bases had no gene match. The same sample was also studied in work on yellow fever vaccine responses in identical twins.

The sequencing sample was made of memory (CD45RO+) T cells sorted from blood. This chain links TRBV23-1 with TRBJ2-1; 7 bases match TRBD1. TRBV23-1 has ORF status, its function being uncertain. The origin of this receptor is a young woman in good health. The CDR3 nucleotides read TGCGCCAGCACCAGGGGGAACAGGGACTACAATGAGCAGTTCTTC. Amino acids: CASTRGNRDYNEQFF.